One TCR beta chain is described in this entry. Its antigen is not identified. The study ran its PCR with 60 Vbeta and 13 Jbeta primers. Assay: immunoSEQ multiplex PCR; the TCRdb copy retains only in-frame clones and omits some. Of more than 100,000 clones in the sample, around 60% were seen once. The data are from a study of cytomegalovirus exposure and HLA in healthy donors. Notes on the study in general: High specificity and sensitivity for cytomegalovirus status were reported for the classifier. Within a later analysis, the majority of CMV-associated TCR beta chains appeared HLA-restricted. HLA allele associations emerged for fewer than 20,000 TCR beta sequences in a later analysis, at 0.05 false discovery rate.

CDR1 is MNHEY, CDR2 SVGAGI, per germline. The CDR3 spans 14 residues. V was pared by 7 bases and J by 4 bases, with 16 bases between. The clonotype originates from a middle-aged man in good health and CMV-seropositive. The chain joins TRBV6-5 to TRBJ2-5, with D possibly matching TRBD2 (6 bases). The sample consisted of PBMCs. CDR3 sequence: CASTMSGAVETQYF. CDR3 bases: TGTGCCAGCACTATGTCGGGAGCGGTAGAGACCCAGTACTTC.